Shown below are 23 T cell receptor beta chains from a single sample sequenced in a study of OX40 agonist ivuxolimab in advanced cancers. Sequencing was performed with immunoSEQ multiplex PCR; in TCRdb, only in-frame clones are kept and a portion is missing. This table holds 47,000 or so clones, over 85% found once. The specimen comprised CD4+ or CD8+ T cells sorted from blood, sampled in a trial of the OX40 agonist ivuxolimab. The receptors come from an adult with an advanced solid tumor such as melanoma, head and neck, liver or kidney cancer.

This rearrangement joins TRBV27 to TRBJ1-5, with a weak D call TRBD1 (5 bases). This CDR3 has 14 residues. Per the germline V gene, CDR1 is MNHEY and CDR2 is SMNVEV (reference sequence). Between the trimmed V and J ends, which lost 4 bases and 7 bases, there was a span of 14 bases. CDR3 sequence reads: CASSSTGLEQPQHF. The CDR3 nucleotides read TGTGCCAGCAGTTCTACAGGACTGGAACAGCCCCAGCATTTT.

The J gene is TRBJ2-7, the V gene TRBV6-5; D is undetermined. The CDR3 totals 13 residues. Germline CDR1 and CDR2: MNHEY and SVGAGI. V lost 0 bases to trimming and J lost 3 bases, with 6 bases between them. The CDR3 reads CASSYSSNYEQYF. Here the CDR3 DNA reads TGTGCCAGCAGTTACTCGAGCAACTACGAGCAGTACTTC.

This chain joins TRBV6-5 and TRBJ2-7; D gene uncertain. The CDR3 length is 13 residues. Germline values: CDR1 MNHEY, CDR2 SVGAGI. V was cut by 0 bases and J by 2 bases, with 5 bases left in between. CDR3 nucleotide sequence: TGTGCCAGCAGTTACTCGGGAACCTACGAGCAGTACTTC. Encoded protein: CASSYSGTYEQYF.

The chain links TRBV4-1 to TRBJ2-1; 7 positions match TRBD2. The CDR3 sequence is 19 residues long. From germline, CDR1 is MGHRA and CDR2 YSYEKL. Losses at the gene ends were 3 bases for V and 8 bases for J; bases not matched to a gene: 22. The CDR3 reads CASSHNVRWEGPSEDEQFF. CDR3 coding DNA: TGCGCCAGCAGCCACAATGTCCGCTGGGAGGGCCCCTCAGAGGATGAGCAGTTCTTC.

V usage is TRBV27 and J usage is TRBJ2-7; tentatively, D is TRBD1 or TRBD2 (6 bases each). The CDR3 is 14 residues long. CDR1 is MNHEY, CDR2 SMNVEV, per germline (reference sequence). Trimming stripped 5 bases from V and 5 bases from J, with 16 bases between. The CDR3 loop reads CASSPGALGHEQYF. CDR3 DNA: TGTGCCAGCAGTCCGGGGGCGTTGGGCCACGAGCAGTACTTC.

The chain combines TRBV30 with TRBJ2-7; D gene unclear. The germline CDR1 and CDR2 sequences are GTSNPN and SVGIG (reference sequence). The CDR3 has 11 residues. V lost 5 bases, J lost 5 bases, and 10 bases lay in between. This CDR3 is CAWGSGDEQYF. DNA for the CDR3: TGTGCCTGGGGCTCTGGGGACGAGCAGTACTTC.

This chain joins TRBV7-9 and TRBJ1-6; tentative D call: TRBD1 (6 bases). CDR1 and CDR2 (germline): SEHNR, FQNEAQ (reference sequence). The CDR3 totals 15 residues. Trimming shortened V by 5 bases and J by 11 bases, and 19 bases separated the two germline ends. The CDR3 DNA sequence: TGTGCCAGCAGCCAGGCAGGGGAGGATAGGGCACCCCTCCACTTT. Translation gives CASSQAGEDRAPLHF.

This chain links TRBV9 with TRBJ2-1; a possible D gene is TRBD2 (6 bases). Trimming removed 0 bases from V and 4 bases from J, with 14 bases in between. The germline V gene has CDR1 SGDLS and CDR2 YYNGEE. The CDR3 loop spans 16 amino acids. CDR3 residues: CASSVVRENPYNEQFF. In nucleotides, the CDR3 is TGTGCCAGCAGCGTAGTTCGGGAGAACCCTTACAATGAGCAGTTCTTC.

This clone was recorded a few times. The CDR3 loop is CASSASGGPGNEQFF. In DNA, the CDR3 is TGTGCCAGCAGCGCAAGTGGGGGCCCGGGGAATGAGCAGTTCTTC. This chain joins TRBV7-9 and TRBJ2-1; tentatively, D is TRBD1 (6 bases). This CDR3 is 15 amino acids long. Per the germline V gene, CDR1 is SEHNR and CDR2 is FQNEAQ (reference sequence). V was clipped by 5 bases and J by 7 bases, with 18 bases between them.

The CDR3 DNA reads TGTGCCAGCAGTTACAACGCGGGGGACAGGGTCTCTGGCTACACCTTC. Protein sequence: CASSYNAGDRVSGYTF. The J gene is TRBJ1-2, the V gene TRBV6-5; TRBD1 matches at 9 bases. CDR1 and CDR2 (germline): MNHEY, SVGAGI. This CDR3 contains 16 residues. The trim removed 2 bases at V and 7 bases at J, leaving 11 bases unmatched.

V usage is TRBV5-6 and J usage is TRBJ2-3; TRBD2 agrees at 7 bases. This CDR3 comprises 15 residues. Germline V gene data show CDR1 as SGHDT and CDR2 as YYEEEE. J was trimmed by 4 bases and V by 1 base; bases with no gene match: 6. The CDR3 nucleotides read TGTGCCAGCAGCTTGTTTGCGGGGGTTGCAGATACGCAGTATTTT. Encoded protein: CASSLFAGVADTQYF.

This clone was seen a single time. The J gene is TRBJ2-3, the V gene TRBV27, with 8 positions matching TRBD1. From germline, CDR1 is MNHEY and CDR2 SMNVEV (reference sequence). This CDR3 is built from 20 residues. The junction had 19 bases not matched to a gene; V was cut back by 5 bases and J by 0 bases. CDR3 residues: CASSTRDPGQVLDSTDTQYF. The DNA of the CDR3 is TGTGCCAGCAGTACCCGAGATCCGGGACAGGTGCTAGACAGCACAGATACGCAGTATTTT.

CDR3 protein: CASSQDSRGVDTQYF. For the CDR3, the DNA is TGCGCCAGCAGCCAAGATTCTCGAGGGGTCGATACGCAGTATTTT. The chain carries TRBV4-1 and TRBJ2-3, with D perhaps TRBD1 or TRBD2 (5 bases each). CDR1 and CDR2 (germline): MGHRA, YSYEKL. This CDR3 region has 15 residues. Trimming stripped 0 bases from V and 6 bases from J, with 13 bases between.

The J gene is TRBJ2-5, the V gene TRBV4-2, with TRBD2 identical over 10 bases. Looked up from germline, CDR1 is LGHNA and CDR2 is YNFKEQ. V lost 4 bases to trimming and J lost 5 bases; unmatched junction nucleotides: 4. The CDR3 has 14 amino acids. This chain's CDR3 is CASSPRGLAETQYF. The CDR3 DNA sequence: TGTGCCAGCAGCCCGAGGGGACTAGCGGAGACCCAGTACTTC.

V and J are TRBV7-9 and TRBJ2-7; unclear D gene. Germline lookup yields CDR1 SEHNR and CDR2 FQNEAQ (reference sequence). The germline V and J ends were trimmed by 4 bases and 2 bases, with 6 bases remaining between them. The CDR3 has 12 residues. The CDR3 here is CASSWDPYEQYF. The DNA for the CDR3 is TGTGCCAGCAGCTGGGATCCCTACGAGCAGTACTTC.

The gene calls are TRBV28 and TRBJ2-1; 8 bases match TRBD2. V shed 3 bases, J shed 13 bases, and the junction held 8 bases outside the gene matches. The CDR3 covers 13 residues. Germline V gene lookup returns CDR1 MDHEN and CDR2 SYDVKM. The CDR3 nucleotides read TGTGCCAGCAGTTTGGGGCGGGGGGTTGGTCAGTTCTTC. Residues: CASSLGRGVGQFF.

This chain joins TRBV9 and TRBJ2-1; 12 bases match TRBD2. Trimming at V came to 3 bases and at J to 7 bases, leaving 8 bases not matched to a gene. CDR3 size: 16 residues. The germline V gene encodes CDR1 SGDLS and CDR2 YYNGEE. The CDR3 DNA follows: TGTGCCAGCAGCGCGGAGACTAGCGGGGGTTGGAATGAGCAGTTCTTC. It is translated as CASSAETSGGWNEQFF.

This clone was found a few times. CDR3 sequence: CASSDSAGGTEAFF. CDR3 coding DNA: TGTGCCAGTAGTGATTCGGCAGGGGGTACTGAAGCTTTCTTT. The J gene is TRBJ1-1, the V gene TRBV19; 7 bases line up with TRBD1. The CDR3 runs 14 residues. Germline CDR1 is LNHDA and CDR2 is SQIVND (reference sequence). Trimming at V came to 5 bases and at J to 5 bases, leaving 8 bases not matched to a gene. Variable domain in full (rest from reference TRBV19 and TRBJ1-1): DGGITQSPKYLFRKEGQNVTLSCEQNLNHDAMYWYRQDPGQGLRLIYYSQIVNDFQKGDIAEGYSVSREKKESFPLTVTSAQKNPTAFYLCASSDSAGGTEAFFGQGTRLTVV.

Here the CDR3 DNA reads TGTGCCAGCAGCCAAGAATCAGGGACAGGGGGCTTCCGTGGCTACGAGCAGTACTTC. Amino acid sequence: CASSQESGTGGFRGYEQYF. The chain carries TRBV14 and TRBJ2-7; 12 bases align to TRBD1. V shed 0 bases and J 3 bases; nucleotides not matched to a gene: 12. CDR3 length equals 19 residues. Germline lookup yields CDR1 SGHDN and CDR2 FVKESK.

V gene TRBV5-1 combines with J gene TRBJ2-7; 10 nucleotides line up with TRBD2. Germline CDR1 reads SGHRS; CDR2 reads YFSETQ. CDR3 size: 14 residues. V lost 1 base to trimming and J lost 4 bases; unmatched junction nucleotides: 2. The CDR3 DNA follows: TGCGCCAGCAGCTTGACTAGCGGGGCTTACGAGCAGTACTTC. It encodes CASSLTSGAYEQYF.

This CDR3 is CASSLGAGGNEQFF. CDR3 nucleotide sequence: TGTGCCAGCAGCTTGGGGGCAGGGGGCAATGAGCAGTTCTTC. The chain employs TRBV5-6 and TRBJ2-1, with 7 positions matching TRBD1. The CDR3 totals 14 residues. The germline gives CDR1 SGHDT, CDR2 YYEEEE. J lost 6 bases, V lost 0 bases, and 3 bases had no gene match.

The V gene is TRBV28, the J gene TRBJ1-1; unclear D gene. This CDR3 is 14 amino acids long. The V end was cut by 2 bases, the J end by 4 bases, with 11 bases between. CDR1 is MDHEN and CDR2 is SYDVKM in the germline V gene. The DNA for the CDR3 is TGTGCCAGCAGTTTAGGGCGGCGGGGCACTGAAGCTTTCTTT. It yields the protein CASSLGRRGTEAFF. The whole variable domain, remainder taken from reference TRBV28 and TRBJ1-1, is DVKVTQSSRYLVKRTGEKVFLECVQDMDHENMFWYRQDPGLGLRLIYFSYDVKMKEKGDIPEGYSVSREKKERFSLILESASTNQTSMYLCASSLGRRGTEAFFGQGTRLTVV.

The rearrangement uses TRBV29-1 and TRBJ2-5; possibly TRBD1 for D (5 bases). V gave up 1 base and J gave up 2 bases, with 17 bases separating them. Germline-derived CDR1 and CDR2 are SQVTM and ANQGSEA. The CDR3 consists of 16 residues. In DNA form, the CDR3 reads TGCAGCGTTGAAGGTAGCCCCACGACAGTTCAAGAGACCCAGTACTTC. Protein product: CSVEGSPTTVQETQYF.